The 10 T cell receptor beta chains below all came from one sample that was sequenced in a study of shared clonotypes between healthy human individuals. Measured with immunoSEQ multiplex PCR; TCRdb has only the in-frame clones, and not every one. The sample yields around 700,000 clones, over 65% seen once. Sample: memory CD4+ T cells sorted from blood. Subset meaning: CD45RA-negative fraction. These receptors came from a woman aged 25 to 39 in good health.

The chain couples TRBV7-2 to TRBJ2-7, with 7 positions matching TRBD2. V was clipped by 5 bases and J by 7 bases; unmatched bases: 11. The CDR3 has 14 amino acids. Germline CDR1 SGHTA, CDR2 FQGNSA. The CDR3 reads CASSRPGAAGEQYF. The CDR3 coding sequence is TGTGCCAGCAGCCGACCTGGGGCAGCGGGGGAGCAGTACTTC.

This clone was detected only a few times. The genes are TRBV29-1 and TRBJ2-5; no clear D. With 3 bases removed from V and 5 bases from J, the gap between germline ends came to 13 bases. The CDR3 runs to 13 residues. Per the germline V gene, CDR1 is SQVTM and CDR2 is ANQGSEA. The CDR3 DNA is TGCAGCGTTGAGCCTCTTGGTTTGGAGACCCAGTACTTC. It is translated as CSVEPLGLETQYF.

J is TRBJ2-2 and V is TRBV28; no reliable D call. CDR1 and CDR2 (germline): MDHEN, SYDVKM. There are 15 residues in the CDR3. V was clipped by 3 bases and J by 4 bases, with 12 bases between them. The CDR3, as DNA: TGTGCCAGCAGTTTTTCCGCTAGTACCACCGGGGAGCTGTTTTTT. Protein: CASSFSASTTGELFF.

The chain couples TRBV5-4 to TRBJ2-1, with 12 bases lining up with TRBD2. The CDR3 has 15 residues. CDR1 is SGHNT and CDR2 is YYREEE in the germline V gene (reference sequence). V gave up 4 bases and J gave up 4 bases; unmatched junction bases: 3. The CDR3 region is CASSRTSGVYNEQFF. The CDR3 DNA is TGTGCCAGCAGCAGGACTAGCGGGGTATACAATGAGCAGTTCTTC.

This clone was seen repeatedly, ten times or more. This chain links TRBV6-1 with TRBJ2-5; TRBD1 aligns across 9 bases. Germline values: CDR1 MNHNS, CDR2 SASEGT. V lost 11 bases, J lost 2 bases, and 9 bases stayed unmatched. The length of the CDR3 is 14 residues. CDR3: CALWTGEVQETQYF. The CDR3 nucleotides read TGTGCCTTATGGACAGGGGAGGTTCAAGAGACCCAGTACTTC.

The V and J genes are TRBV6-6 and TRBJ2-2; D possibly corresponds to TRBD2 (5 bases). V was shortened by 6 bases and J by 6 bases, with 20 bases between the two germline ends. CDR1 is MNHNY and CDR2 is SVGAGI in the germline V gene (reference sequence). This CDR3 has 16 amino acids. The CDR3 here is CASRESEGKTAGELFF. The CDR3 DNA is TGTGCCAGCAGAGAAAGTGAGGGAAAGACGGCCGGGGAGCTGTTTTTT.

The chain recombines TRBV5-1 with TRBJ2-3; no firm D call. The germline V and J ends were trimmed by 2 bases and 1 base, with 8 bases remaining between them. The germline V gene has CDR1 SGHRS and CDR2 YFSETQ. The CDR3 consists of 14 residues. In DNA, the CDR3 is TGCGCCAGCAGCTTAACGGCAGGCACAGATACGCAGTATTTT. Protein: CASSLTAGTDTQYF.

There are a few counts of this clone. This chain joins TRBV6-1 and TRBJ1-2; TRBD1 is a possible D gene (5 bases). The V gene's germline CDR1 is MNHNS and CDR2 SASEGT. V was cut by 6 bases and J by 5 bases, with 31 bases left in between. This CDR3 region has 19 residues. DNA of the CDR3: TGTGCCAGCAGAGAACGATACCTCGTCCAGACAGTGAGTTGGTATGGCTACACCTTC. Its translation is CASRERYLVQTVSWYGYTF.

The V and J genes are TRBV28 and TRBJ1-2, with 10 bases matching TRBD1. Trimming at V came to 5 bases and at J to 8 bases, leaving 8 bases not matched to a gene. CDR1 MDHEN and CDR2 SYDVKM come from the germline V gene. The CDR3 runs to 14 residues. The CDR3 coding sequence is TGTGCCAGCAGTCCGGGAGACAGGGGGCGAGGCTACACCTTC. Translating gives CASSPGDRGRGYTF.

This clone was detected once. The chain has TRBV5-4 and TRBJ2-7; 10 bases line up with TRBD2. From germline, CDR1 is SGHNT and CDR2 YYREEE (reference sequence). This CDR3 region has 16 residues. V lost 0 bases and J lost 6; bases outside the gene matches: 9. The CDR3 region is CASSLGPAGGRGEQYF. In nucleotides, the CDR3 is TGTGCCAGCAGCTTGGGGCCAGCGGGAGGGCGGGGCGAGCAGTACTTC.